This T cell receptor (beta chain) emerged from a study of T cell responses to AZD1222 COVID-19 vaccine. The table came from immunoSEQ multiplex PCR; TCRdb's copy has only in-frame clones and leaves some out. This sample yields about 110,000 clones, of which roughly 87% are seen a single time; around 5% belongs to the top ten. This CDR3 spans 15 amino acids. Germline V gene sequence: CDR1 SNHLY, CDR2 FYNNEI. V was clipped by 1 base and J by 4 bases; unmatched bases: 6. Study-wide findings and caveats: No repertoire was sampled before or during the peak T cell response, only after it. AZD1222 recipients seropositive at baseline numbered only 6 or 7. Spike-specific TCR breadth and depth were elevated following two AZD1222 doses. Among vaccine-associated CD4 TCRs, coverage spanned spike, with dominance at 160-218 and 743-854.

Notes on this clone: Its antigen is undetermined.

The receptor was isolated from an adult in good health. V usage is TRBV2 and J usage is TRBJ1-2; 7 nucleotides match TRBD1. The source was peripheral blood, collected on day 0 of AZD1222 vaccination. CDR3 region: CASSEVGGGSYGYTF. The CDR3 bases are TGTGCCAGCAGTGAAGTAGGAGGGGGCAGCTATGGCTACACCTTC.